The source of this T cell receptor (beta chain) is a study of CD4 T cells in relation to SARS-CoV-2 and coronaviruses. Before the COVID-19 pandemic, during about 2011-2018, CD4+ T cells were taken from unexposed donors. The cells were cultured for about 10 days before CD4+ T cells were isolated. Testing used SARS-CoV-2 S/N and four cold-coronavirus spikes on unexposed-donor CD4+ T cells, cells permitting. Clones were sequenced by immunoSEQ multiplex PCR, and TCRdb holds only the in-frame ones, with some missing. There are around 23,000 clones in the sample; about 70% occur only once, and around 13% lies in the top ten. CDR1 and CDR2 from the germline V gene are LGHNA and YSLEER. The V gene end was trimmed by 0 bases and the J gene end by 2 bases; junction bases not matched to a gene: 8. The CDR3 length is 17 residues. This clone was observed a few times. Its specificity is unknown.

The chain carries TRBV4-3 and TRBJ2-7; 9 bases match TRBD2. The TCR sequence derives from a human donor in good health. Specimen: CD4+ T cells from PBMCs, cultured in vitro. Written as DNA, the CDR3 is TGCGCCAGCAGCCAAGATTACTTAGCGGGAGCACCCTACGAGCAGTACTTC. Translated: CASSQDYLAGAPYEQYF.